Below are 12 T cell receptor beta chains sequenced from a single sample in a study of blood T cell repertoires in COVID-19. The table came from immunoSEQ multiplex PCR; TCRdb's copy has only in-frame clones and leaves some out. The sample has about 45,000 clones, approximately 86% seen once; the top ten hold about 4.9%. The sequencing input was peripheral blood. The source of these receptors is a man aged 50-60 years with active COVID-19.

This CDR3 is CASSQTRYEQYF. CDR3 coding DNA: TGTGCCAGCAGCCAAACAAGATACGAGCAGTACTTC. The chain joins TRBV14 to TRBJ2-7; D gene uncertain. This CDR3 is built from 12 residues. Germline V gene sequence: CDR1 SGHDN, CDR2 FVKESK. The germline V and J ends were trimmed by 2 bases and 4 bases, with 6 bases remaining between them.

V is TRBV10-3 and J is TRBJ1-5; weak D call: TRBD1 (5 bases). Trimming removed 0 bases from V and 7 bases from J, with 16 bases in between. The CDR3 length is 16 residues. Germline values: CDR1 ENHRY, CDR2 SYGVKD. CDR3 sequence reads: CAISESRGGEGQPQHF. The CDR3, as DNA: TGTGCCATCAGTGAGTCGAGGGGAGGGGAAGGACAGCCCCAGCATTTT.

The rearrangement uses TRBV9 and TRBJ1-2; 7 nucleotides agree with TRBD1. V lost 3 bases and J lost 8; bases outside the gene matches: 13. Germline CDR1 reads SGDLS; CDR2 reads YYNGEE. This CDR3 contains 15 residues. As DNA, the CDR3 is TGTGCCAGCAGCGCCCATAACAGGGGATCCGAAGGCTACACCTTC. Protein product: CASSAHNRGSEGYTF.

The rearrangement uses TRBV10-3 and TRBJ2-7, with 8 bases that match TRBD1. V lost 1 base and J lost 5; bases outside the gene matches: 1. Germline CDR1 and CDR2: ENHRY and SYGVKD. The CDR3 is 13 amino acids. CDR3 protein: CAISEYRGNEQYF. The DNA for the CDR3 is TGTGCCATCAGTGAGTACAGGGGGAACGAGCAGTACTTC.

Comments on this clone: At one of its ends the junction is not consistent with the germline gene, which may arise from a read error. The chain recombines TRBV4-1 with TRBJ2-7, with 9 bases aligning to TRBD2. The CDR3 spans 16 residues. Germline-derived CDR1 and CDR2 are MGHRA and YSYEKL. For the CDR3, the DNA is TGCGCCAGCAGCCAAGGGTCTAGCGGGACTCCCTATGAGCAGTACTTC. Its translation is CASSQGSSGTPYEQYF.

The CDR3 bases are TGTGCCAGCAGCTTGGTAGGGGCGCGTTCCTACAATGAGCAGTTCTTC. Translated: CASSLVGARSYNEQFF. V gene TRBV5-4 combines with J gene TRBJ2-1, with D possibly being TRBD1 (5 bases). The CDR3 totals 16 residues. Germline V gene lookup returns CDR1 SGHNT and CDR2 YYREEE (reference sequence). V dropped 0 bases and J dropped 1 base, with 11 bases sitting between them.

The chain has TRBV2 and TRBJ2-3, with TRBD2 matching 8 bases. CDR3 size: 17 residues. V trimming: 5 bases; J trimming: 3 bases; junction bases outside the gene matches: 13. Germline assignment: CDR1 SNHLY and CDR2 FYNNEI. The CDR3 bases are TGTGCCAGCAGTAGGAGCGGGAGTTGGGTTGGTACAGATACGCAGTATTTT. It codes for CASSRSGSWVGTDTQYF.

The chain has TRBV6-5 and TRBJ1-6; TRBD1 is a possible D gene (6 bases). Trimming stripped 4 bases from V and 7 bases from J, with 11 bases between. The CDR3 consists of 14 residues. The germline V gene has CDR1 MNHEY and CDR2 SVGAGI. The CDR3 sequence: CASSWRTDNSPLHF. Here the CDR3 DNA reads TGTGCCAGCAGTTGGAGGACAGACAATTCACCCCTCCACTTT.

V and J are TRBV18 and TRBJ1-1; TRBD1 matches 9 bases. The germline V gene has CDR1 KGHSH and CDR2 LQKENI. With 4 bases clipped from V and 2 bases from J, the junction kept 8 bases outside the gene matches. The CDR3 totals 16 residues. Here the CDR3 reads CASSRYGQGINTEAFF. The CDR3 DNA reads TGTGCCAGCTCACGCTATGGACAGGGGATTAACACTGAAGCTTTCTTT.

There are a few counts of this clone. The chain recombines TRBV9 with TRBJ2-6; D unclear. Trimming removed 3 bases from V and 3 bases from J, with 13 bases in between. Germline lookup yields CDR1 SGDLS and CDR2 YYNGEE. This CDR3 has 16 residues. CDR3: CASSAQQRGGANVLTF. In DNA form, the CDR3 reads TGTGCCAGCAGCGCCCAACAAAGAGGTGGGGCCAACGTCCTGACTTTC.

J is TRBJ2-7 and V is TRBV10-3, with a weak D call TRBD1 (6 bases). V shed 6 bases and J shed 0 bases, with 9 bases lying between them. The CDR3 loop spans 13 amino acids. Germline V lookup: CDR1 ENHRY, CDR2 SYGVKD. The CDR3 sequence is CAIRPDSSYEQYF. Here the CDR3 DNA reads TGTGCCATCAGGCCGGACAGCTCCTACGAGCAGTACTTC.

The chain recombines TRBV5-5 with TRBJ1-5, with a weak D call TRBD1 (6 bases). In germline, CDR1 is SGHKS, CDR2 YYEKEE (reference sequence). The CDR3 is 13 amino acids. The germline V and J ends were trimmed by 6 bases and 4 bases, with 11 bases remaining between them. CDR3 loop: CASIRDMNQPQHF. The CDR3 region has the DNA TGTGCCAGCATCCGGGACATGAATCAGCCCCAGCATTTT.